What follows describes a single T cell receptor (beta chain). What it binds is not known. The PCR used 60 Vbeta and 13 Jbeta primers. Assay used: immunoSEQ multiplex PCR; TCRdb lists only in-frame clones, some missing. The table records some 180,000 clones, 75% to 85% of them present only once. This entry is derived from a study of cytomegalovirus exposure and HLA in healthy donors. Study-wide findings and caveats: Later analysis identified a missense DCLRE1C variant that was linked to TCR beta V- and J-gene trimming. TRBV6-2, TRBV6-3 and other indistinguishable V segments were excluded.

V was clipped by 4 bases and J by 2 bases; unmatched bases: 8. Germline CDR1 SEHNR, CDR2 FQNEAQ (reference sequence). The CDR3 consists of 15 residues. Sequencing was carried out using PBMCs. V gene TRBV7-9 combines with J gene TRBJ2-7, with 7 bases identical to TRBD1. The clonotype comes from a girl under 10 years old in good health and CMV-seropositive. The CDR3 here is CASSSETGSPYEQYF. The CDR3 nucleotides are TGTGCCAGCAGCTCCGAGACAGGGTCCCCCTACGAGCAGTACTTC.